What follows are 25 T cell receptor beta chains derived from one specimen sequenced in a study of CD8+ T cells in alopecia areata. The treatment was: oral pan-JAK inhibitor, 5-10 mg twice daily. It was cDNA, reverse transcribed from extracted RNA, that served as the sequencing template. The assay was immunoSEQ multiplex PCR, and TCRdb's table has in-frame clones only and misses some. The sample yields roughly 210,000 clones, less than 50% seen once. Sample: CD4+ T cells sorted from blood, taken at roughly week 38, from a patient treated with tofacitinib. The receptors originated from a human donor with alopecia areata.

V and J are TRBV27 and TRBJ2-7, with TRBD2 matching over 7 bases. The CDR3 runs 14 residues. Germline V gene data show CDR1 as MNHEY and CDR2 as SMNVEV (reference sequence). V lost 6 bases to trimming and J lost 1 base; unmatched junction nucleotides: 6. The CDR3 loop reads CASSMSGVSYEQYF. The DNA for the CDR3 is TGTGCCAGCAGCATGAGCGGGGTGTCCTACGAGCAGTACTTC.

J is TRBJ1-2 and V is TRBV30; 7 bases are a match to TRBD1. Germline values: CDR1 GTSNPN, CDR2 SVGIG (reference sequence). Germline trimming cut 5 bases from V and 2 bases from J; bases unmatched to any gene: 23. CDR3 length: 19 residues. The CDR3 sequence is CAWRNRQGPTRAGNYGYTF. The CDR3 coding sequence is TGTGCCTGGCGCAATCGACAGGGCCCGACCCGTGCTGGCAACTATGGCTACACCTTC.

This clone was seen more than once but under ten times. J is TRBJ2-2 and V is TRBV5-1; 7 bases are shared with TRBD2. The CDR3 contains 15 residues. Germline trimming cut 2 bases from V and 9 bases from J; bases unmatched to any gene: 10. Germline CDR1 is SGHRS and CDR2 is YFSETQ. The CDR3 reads CASSFESGMGRELFF. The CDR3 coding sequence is TGCGCCAGCAGCTTTGAAAGCGGGATGGGCCGGGAGCTGTTTTTT.

The CDR3 sequence: CASSRDGSDYGYTF. The CDR3 coding sequence is TGCGCCAGCAGCAGGGACGGTTCTGACTATGGCTACACCTTC. J is TRBJ1-2 and V is TRBV5-1; D might be TRBD1 (5 bases). V was trimmed by 4 bases and J by 3 bases, leaving 13 bases between them. The CDR3 is made up of 14 amino acids. In germline, CDR1 is SGHRS, CDR2 YFSETQ.

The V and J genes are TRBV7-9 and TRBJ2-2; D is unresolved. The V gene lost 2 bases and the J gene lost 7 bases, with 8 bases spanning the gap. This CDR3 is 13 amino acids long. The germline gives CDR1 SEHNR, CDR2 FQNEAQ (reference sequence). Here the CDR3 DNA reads TGTGCCAGCAGCTTAAATCGGGTCGGGGAGCTGTTTTTT. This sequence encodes CASSLNRVGELFF. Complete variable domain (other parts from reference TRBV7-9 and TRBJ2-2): DTGVSQNPRHKITKRGQNVTFRCDPISEHNRLYWYRQTLGQGPEFLTYFQNEAQLEKSRLLSDRFSAERPKGSFSTLEIQRTEQGDSAMYLCASSLNRVGELFFGEGSRLTVL.

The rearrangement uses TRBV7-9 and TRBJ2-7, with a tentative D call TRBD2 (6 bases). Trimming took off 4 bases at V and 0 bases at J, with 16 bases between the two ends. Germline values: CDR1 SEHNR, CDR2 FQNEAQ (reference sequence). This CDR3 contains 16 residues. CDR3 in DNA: TGTGCCAGCAGCTCGCCGGGACTGCTGAGCTCCTACGAGCAGTACTTC. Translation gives CASSSPGLLSSYEQYF.

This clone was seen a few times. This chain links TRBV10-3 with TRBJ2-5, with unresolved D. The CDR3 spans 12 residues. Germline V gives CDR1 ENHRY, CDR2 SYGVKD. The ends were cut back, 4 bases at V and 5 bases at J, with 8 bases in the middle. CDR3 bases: TGTGCCATCAGTGTTATTGGGGAGACCCAGTACTTC. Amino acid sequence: CAISVIGETQYF.

The CDR3 protein is CASSRWTAGRGTDTQYF. In nucleotides, the CDR3 is TGTGCCAGCAGCAGGTGGACTGCGGGGCGAGGCACAGATACGCAGTATTTT. The chain carries TRBV7-9 and TRBJ2-3, with D maybe TRBD2 (6 bases). CDR1 and CDR2 (germline): SEHNR, FQNEAQ (reference sequence). Trimming cost V 5 bases and J 1 base, with 19 bases left between them. This CDR3 region has 17 residues.

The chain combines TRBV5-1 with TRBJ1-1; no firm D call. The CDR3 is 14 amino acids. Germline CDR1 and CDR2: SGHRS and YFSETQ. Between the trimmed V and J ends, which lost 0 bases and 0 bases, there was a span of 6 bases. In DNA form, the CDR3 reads TGCGCCAGCAGCTTGGGACTGATGAACACTGAAGCTTTCTTT. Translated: CASSLGLMNTEAFF. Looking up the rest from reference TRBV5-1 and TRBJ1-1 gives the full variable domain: KAGVTQTPRYLIKTRGQQVTLSCSPISGHRSVSWYQQTPGQGLQFLFEYFSETQRNKGNFPGRFSGRQFSNSRSEMNVSTLELGDSALYLCASSLGLMNTEAFFGQGTRLTVV.

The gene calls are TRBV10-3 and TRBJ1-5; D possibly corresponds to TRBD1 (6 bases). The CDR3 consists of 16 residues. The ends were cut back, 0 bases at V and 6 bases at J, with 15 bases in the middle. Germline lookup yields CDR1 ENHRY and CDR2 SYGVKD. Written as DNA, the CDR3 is TGTGCCATCAGTGAGTCAGGGGGGGACCTAGGTCAGCCCCAGCATTTT. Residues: CAISESGGDLGQPQHF.

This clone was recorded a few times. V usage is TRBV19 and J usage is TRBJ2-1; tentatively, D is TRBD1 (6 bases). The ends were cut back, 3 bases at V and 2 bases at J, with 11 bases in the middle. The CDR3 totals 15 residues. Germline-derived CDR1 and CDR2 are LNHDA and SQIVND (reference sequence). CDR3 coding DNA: TGTGCCAGTAGTATCCCACAGGGTGCCTACAATGAGCAGTTCTTC. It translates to CASSIPQGAYNEQFF.

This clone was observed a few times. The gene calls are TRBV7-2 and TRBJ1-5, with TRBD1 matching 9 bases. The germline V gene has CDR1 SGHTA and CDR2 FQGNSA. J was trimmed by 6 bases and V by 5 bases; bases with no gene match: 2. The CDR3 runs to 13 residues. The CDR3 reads CASSGDRVQPQHF. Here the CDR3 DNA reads TGTGCCAGCAGCGGGGACAGGGTTCAGCCCCAGCATTTT.

CDR3 loop: CATSRVVGTDTQYF. CDR3 coding DNA: TGTGCCACCAGCAGAGTTGTTGGCACAGATACGCAGTATTTT. The chain combines TRBV15 with TRBJ2-3, with no clear D. From germline, CDR1 is LNHNV and CDR2 YYDKDF (reference sequence). V lost 1 base to trimming and J lost 1 base, with 6 bases between them. This CDR3 region has 14 residues.

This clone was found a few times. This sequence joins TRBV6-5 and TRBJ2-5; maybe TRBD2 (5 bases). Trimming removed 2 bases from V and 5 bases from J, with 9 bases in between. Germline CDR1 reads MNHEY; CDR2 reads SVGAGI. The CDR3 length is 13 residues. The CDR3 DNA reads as TGTGCCAGCAGTTACGCGGGCCGGGAGACCCAGTACTTC. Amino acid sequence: CASSYAGRETQYF.

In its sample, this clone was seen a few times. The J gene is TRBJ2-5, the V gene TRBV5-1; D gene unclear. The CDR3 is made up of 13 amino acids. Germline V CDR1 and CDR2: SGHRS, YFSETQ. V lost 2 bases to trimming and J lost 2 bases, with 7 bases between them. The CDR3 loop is CASSFQRQETQYF. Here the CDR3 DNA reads TGCGCCAGCAGCTTCCAGCGACAAGAGACCCAGTACTTC.

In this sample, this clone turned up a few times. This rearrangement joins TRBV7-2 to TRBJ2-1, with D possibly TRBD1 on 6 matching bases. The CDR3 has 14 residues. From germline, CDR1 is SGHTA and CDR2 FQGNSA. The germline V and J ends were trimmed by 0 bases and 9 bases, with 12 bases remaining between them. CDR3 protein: CASSLAPRGGEQFF. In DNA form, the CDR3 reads TGTGCCAGCAGCTTAGCCCCCAGGGGCGGTGAGCAGTTCTTC.

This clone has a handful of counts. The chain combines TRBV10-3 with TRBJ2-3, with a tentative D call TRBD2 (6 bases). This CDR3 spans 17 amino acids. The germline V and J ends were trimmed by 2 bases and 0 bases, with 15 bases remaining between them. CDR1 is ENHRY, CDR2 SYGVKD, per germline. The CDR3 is CAISESPGGTSTDTQYF. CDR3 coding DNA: TGTGCCATCAGTGAGAGTCCCGGCGGGACTAGCACAGATACGCAGTATTTT.

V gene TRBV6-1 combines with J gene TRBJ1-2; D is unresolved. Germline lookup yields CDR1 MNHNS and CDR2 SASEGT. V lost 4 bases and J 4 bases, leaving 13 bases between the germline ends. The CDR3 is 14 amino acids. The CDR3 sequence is CASSVRRNIYGYTF. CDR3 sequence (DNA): TGTGCCAGCAGTGTCCGACGGAACATCTATGGCTACACCTTC.

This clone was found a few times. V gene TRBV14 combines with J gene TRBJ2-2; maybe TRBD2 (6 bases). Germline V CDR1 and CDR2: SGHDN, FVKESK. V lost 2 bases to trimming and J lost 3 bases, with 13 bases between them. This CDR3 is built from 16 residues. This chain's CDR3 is CASSQHRTTYTGELFF. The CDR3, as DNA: TGTGCCAGCAGCCAACACCGGACTACCTACACCGGGGAGCTGTTTTTT.

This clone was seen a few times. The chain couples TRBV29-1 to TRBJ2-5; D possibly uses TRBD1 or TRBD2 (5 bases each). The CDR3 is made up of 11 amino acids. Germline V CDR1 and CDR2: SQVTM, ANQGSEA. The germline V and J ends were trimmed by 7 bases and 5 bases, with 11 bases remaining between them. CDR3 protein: CSAGPRETQYF. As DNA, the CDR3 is TGCAGCGCGGGACCGCGGGAGACCCAGTACTTC.

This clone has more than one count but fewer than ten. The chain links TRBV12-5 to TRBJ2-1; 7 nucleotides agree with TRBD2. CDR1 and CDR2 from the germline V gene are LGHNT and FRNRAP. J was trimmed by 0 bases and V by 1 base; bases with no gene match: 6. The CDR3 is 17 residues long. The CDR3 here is CASGLGASGSSYNEQFF. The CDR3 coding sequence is TGTGCTAGTGGTTTGGGGGCTAGCGGAAGCTCCTACAATGAGCAGTTCTTC.

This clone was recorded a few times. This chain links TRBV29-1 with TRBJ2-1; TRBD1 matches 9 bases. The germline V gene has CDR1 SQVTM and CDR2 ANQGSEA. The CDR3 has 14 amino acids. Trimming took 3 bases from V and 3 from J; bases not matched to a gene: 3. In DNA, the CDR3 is TGCAGCGTTGACCCGGGACAGGGCTACAATGAGCAGTTCTTC. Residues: CSVDPGQGYNEQFF.

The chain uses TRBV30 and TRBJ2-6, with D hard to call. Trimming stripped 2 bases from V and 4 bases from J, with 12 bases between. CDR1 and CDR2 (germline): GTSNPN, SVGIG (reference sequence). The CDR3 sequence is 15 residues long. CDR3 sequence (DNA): TGTGCCTGGAGTCGCGGACGGGTGGGGGCCAACGTCCTGACTTTC. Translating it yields CAWSRGRVGANVLTF.

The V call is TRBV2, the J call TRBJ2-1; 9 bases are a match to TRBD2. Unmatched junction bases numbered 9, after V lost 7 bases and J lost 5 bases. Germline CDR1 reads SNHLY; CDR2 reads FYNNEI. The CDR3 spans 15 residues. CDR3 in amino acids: CASTLRLAVHNEQFF. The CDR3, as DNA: TGTGCCAGCACCCTCAGACTAGCGGTCCACAATGAGCAGTTCTTC.

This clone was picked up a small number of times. The CDR3 DNA is TGTGCCAGCACCACAGGAGATTCCTACGAGCAGTACTTC. It yields the protein CASTTGDSYEQYF. The chain combines TRBV21-1 with TRBJ2-7; the table names TRBD1, a call not compared with the DNA. TRBV21-1 represents a pseudogene. The CDR3 sequence is 13 residues long.